The present entry profiles one T cell receptor (beta chain) with its context. What it recognizes is unknown. Pools of viral peptides were used by the ViraFEST assay to expand antigen-specific CD4+ T cells ahead of sequencing. Isolation of CD4+ T cells took place after approximately ten days of culture. Neither prior SARS-CoV-2 infection nor positive nucleocapsid antibodies were present in the vaccine recipients. The data belong to a study of vaccination effects on CD4 cells after COVID-19. Study details: Participants completed two doses of the BNT162b2 or mRNA-1273 vaccine. Study-wide findings and caveats: Clones induced by infection and by vaccine showed marked clonal contraction late after vaccination.

TCRdb's copy holds only in-frame clones and misses some; the assay was immunoSEQ multiplex PCR. This sample has 50,000 to 60,000 clones, with more than 60% found just once. This clonotype originated in a human donor who received a COVID-19 vaccine. The material was CD4+ T cells from PBMCs cultured with SARS-CoV-2 spike peptides, obtained before COVID-19 vaccination.

CDR3 sequence reads: CAWGRADKRETEAFF. In DNA, the CDR3 is TGTGCCTGGGGTCGTGCAGACAAACGGGAAACTGAAGCTTTCTTT. The chain recombines TRBV30 with TRBJ1-1; D is unclear. V was trimmed by 5 bases and J by 5 bases, leaving 21 bases between them. The CDR3 runs 15 residues. CDR1 is GTSNPN, CDR2 SVGIG, per germline (reference sequence).